This T cell receptor (beta chain) was observed in a study of chemoradiotherapy in HPV16-positive cancers. The data were produced by immunoSEQ multiplex PCR, yet TCRdb's version contains in-frame clones alone and is incomplete. The repertoire includes around 15,000 clones, 60% to 80% of them detected once, and approximately 1.3% sits in the top ten. Germline lookup yields CDR1 SGHVS and CDR2 FQNEAQ. The V end lost 4 bases, the J end lost 3 bases, and 19 bases lay between the germline ends. This CDR3 is 16 amino acids long. This receptor was identified in a human donor with HPV-associated anogenital cancer. Specimen collection occurred from a patient who underwent chemoradiotherapy. The chain couples TRBV7-8 to TRBJ2-7, with D possibly matching TRBD1 (5 bases). This CDR3 reads CASSSRRLTGIYEQYF. CDR3 in DNA: TGTGCCAGCAGCTCCCGCAGACTTACAGGAATCTACGAGCAGTACTTC.